A single sample is the source of the 6 T cell receptor beta chains below, sequenced in a study of T-cell reconstitution after alpha-beta-depleted transplantation in children. During its preparation, the TCRbeta library received unique molecular identifiers. TCRdb re-called the PCR reads through MiXCR, storing one row per CDR3 protein. The profile shows roughly 340,000 distinct CDR3 sequences, 15% to 20% of them singletons. The sequenced sample was PBMCs, mostly from graft donor cells, obtained 360 days after TCRalphabeta/CD19-depleted stem cell transplant. Every receptor here comes from a male patient between 2 and 15 years old who had a stem cell transplant for acute lymphoblastic leukemia, so the T cells may come from the graft donor.

This clonotype was found a few times. The chain employs TRBV28 and TRBJ2-7, with D perhaps matching TRBD2 (6 bases). The CDR3 runs to 16 residues. Deletions cut 2 bases from V and 0 bases from J, with 14 bases between. Germline CDR1 and CDR2: MDHEN and SYDVKM. This chain's CDR3 is CASSLAGRPSSYEQYF. The CDR3 region has the DNA TGTGCCAGCAGTTTAGCGGGGCGTCCCAGCTCCTACGAGCAGTACTTC.

This clonotype was counted between two and nine times. This chain uses TRBV4-2 with TRBJ2-7; TRBD1 matches at 11 bases. Unmatched junction bases numbered 20, after V lost 4 bases and J lost 3 bases. In germline, CDR1 is LGHNA, CDR2 YNFKEQ. CDR3 length: 20 amino acids. The chain's CDR3 is CASSLSPGQGGEYSSYEQYF. DNA of the CDR3: TGTGCCAGCAGCCTATCCCCGGGACAGGGGGGCGAGTATAGTAGCTACGAGCAGTACTTC.

The J gene is TRBJ1-6, the V gene TRBV28; D may be TRBD1 (6 bases). The CDR3 runs to 16 residues. V was shortened by 3 bases and J by 7 bases, with 16 bases between the two germline ends. Germline V gene lookup returns CDR1 MDHEN and CDR2 SYDVKM. The CDR3 nucleotides are TGTGCCAGCAGTTTCCCCTCAGGGGTGGGGAATTCACCCCTCCACTTT. Protein: CASSFPSGVGNSPLHF.

The V gene is TRBV6-5, the J gene TRBJ2-3; D possibly corresponds to TRBD1 (6 bases). The CDR3 extends over 17 amino acids. The V gene's germline CDR1 is MNHEY and CDR2 SVGAGI. The V end was cut by 3 bases, the J end by 4 bases, with 20 bases between. Here the CDR3 DNA reads TGTGCCAGCAGTTATACCAGGGGAACAGGGATGGCAGATACGCAGTATTTT. Protein product: CASSYTRGTGMADTQYF.

There are many counts of this clonotype. The gene calls are TRBV11-3 and TRBJ2-7; TRBD2 aligns across 10 bases. CDR1 SGHNT and CDR2 YENEEA come from the germline V gene. This CDR3 region has 18 residues. The junction had 12 bases not matched to a gene; V was cut back by 3 bases and J by 1 base. The CDR3 protein is CASSLLLAGDMGSYEQYF. DNA of the CDR3: TGTGCCAGCAGCTTGCTCCTAGCGGGAGATATGGGGTCCTACGAGCAGTACTTC.

V usage is TRBV20-1 and J usage is TRBJ1-2; 9 nucleotides match TRBD1. Germline CDR1 DFQATT, CDR2 SNEGSKA (reference sequence). V was pared by 6 bases and J by 4 bases, with 9 bases of the junction left unmatched. This CDR3 is built from 14 residues. The CDR3 sequence: CSATRDRAAYGYTF. The DNA of the CDR3 is TGCAGTGCAACCCGGGACAGGGCTGCCTATGGCTACACCTTC.